The 22 T cell receptor beta chains below were found in one sample sequenced in a study of blood T cell repertoires in COVID-19. The method was immunoSEQ multiplex PCR; TCRdb's version includes in-frame clones alone and lacks a portion of them. In the table there are fewer than 90,000 clones, 75% to 90% of which are singletons. The specimen was peripheral blood. These receptors originate from a woman older than 75 with acute or convalescent COVID-19.

The chain has TRBV5-1 and TRBJ2-3; possible D gene TRBD2, 6 bases. The germline gives CDR1 SGHRS, CDR2 YFSETQ. The CDR3 runs 16 residues. V was shortened by 5 bases and J by 6 bases, with 22 bases between the two germline ends. DNA of the CDR3: TGCGCCAGCAGTTTTGATCCGGGACTCTCGATGGATACGCAGTATTTT. Its protein product is CASSFDPGLSMDTQYF.

The chain links TRBV7-8 to TRBJ1-6, with D tentatively TRBD1 (5 bases). This CDR3 has 14 residues. Per germline, CDR1 SGHVS and CDR2 FQNEAQ. V shed 6 bases and J shed 6 bases, with 12 bases lying between them. CDR3 DNA sequence: TGTGCCAGCAGTGTCGCAGGGTTTAATTCACCCCTCCACTTT. Translating it yields CASSVAGFNSPLHF.

The chain recombines TRBV15 with TRBJ1-2; D is ambiguous. Germline CDR1 LNHNV, CDR2 YYDKDF (reference sequence). V was cut by 5 bases and J by 5 bases, with 12 bases left in between. This CDR3 has 13 residues. In DNA, the CDR3 is TGTGCCACCAGCGCCGGCGGTGGGTATGGCTACACCTTC. Residues: CATSAGGGYGYTF.

In its sample, this clone was seen once. The chain has TRBV27 and TRBJ1-2; D is possibly TRBD1 (5 bases). V was shortened by 0 bases and J by 5 bases, with 16 bases between the two germline ends. CDR1 and CDR2 from the germline V gene are MNHEY and SMNVEV (reference sequence). The CDR3 totals 16 residues. This chain's CDR3 is CASSLSGGGGRYGYTF. The CDR3 coding sequence is TGTGCCAGCAGTTTATCTGGGGGAGGAGGGAGGTATGGCTACACCTTC.

The chain recombines TRBV12-3 or TRBV12-4 with TRBJ1-4, with D tentatively TRBD1 (6 bases). The CDR3 covers 12 residues. V dropped 6 bases and J dropped 8 bases, with 10 bases sitting between them. The CDR3 DNA sequence: TGTGCCAGCAGCATAGGGGGAGAAAAACTGTTTTTT. This sequence encodes CASSIGGEKLFF.

The chain employs TRBV5-1 and TRBJ1-1; possible D gene TRBD1, 6 bases. V dropped 4 bases and J dropped 0 bases, with 7 bases sitting between them. In germline, CDR1 is SGHRS, CDR2 YFSETQ. The CDR3 length is 13 residues. CDR3 sequence reads: CASSGQMNTEAFF. In DNA, the CDR3 is TGCGCCAGCAGCGGACAGATGAACACTGAAGCTTTCTTT.

The chain joins TRBV6-1 to TRBJ2-6; 8 bases are shared with TRBD2. The CDR3 loop spans 17 amino acids. Germline CDR1 is MNHNS and CDR2 is SASEGT. Trimming cost V 2 bases and J 4 bases; bases outside gene matches: 7. The CDR3 nucleotides are TGTGCCAGCAGTGAACCGCGGGGGGTGAGAGGGGCCAACGTCCTGACTTTC. Amino acids: CASSEPRGVRGANVLTF.

Only a few counts were recorded for this clone. The chain employs TRBV19 and TRBJ2-2, with 7 bases fitting TRBD1. This CDR3 spans 13 amino acids. The V and J ends lost 6 bases and 9 bases, in that order; junction bases with no gene match: 7. CDR1 is LNHDA and CDR2 is SQIVND in the germline V gene (reference sequence). CDR3 sequence (DNA): TGTGCCAGTAGCCGTGAGGGGGCGAGGGAGCTGTTTTTT. This gives the protein CASSREGARELFF.

The J gene is TRBJ1-2, the V gene TRBV27; D is unresolved. The CDR3 length is 15 residues. Trimming shortened V by 6 bases and J by 0 bases, and 14 bases separated the two germline ends. CDR1 and CDR2 (germline): MNHEY, SMNVEV (reference sequence). CDR3 bases: TGTGCCAGCAGGGAGGGCGGTTTGGCTAACTATGGCTACACCTTC. It codes for CASREGGLANYGYTF.

A few counts support this clone. This chain connects TRBV3-1 (or the pseudogene TRBV3-2) to TRBJ1-1, with D perhaps matching TRBD1 (5 bases). This CDR3 is 14 amino acids long. V dropped 2 bases and J dropped 5 bases, with 12 bases sitting between them. Germline assignment: CDR1 LGHDT and CDR2 YNNKEL (reference sequence). CDR3 sequence (DNA): TGTGCCAGCAGCCAAAACCTGGAGGGGACTGAAGCTTTCTTT. The encoded protein is CASSQNLEGTEAFF.

This chain connects TRBV6-5 to TRBJ2-7, with D possibly matching TRBD1 (5 bases). The ends were cut back, 0 bases at V and 2 bases at J, with 11 bases in the middle. The CDR3 is 15 amino acids. The germline gives CDR1 MNHEY, CDR2 SVGAGI. CDR3 sequence: CASSYSSGSPYEQYF. The CDR3, as DNA: TGTGCCAGCAGTTACTCGTCAGGGTCTCCCTACGAGCAGTACTTC.

The gene calls are TRBV6-1 and TRBJ1-4; D call uncertain. This CDR3 comprises 16 residues. V lost 0 bases and J 4 bases, leaving 12 bases between the germline ends. Germline CDR1 MNHNS, CDR2 SASEGT. CDR3: CASSEALGGFNEKLFF. CDR3 coding DNA: TGTGCCAGCAGTGAAGCGCTGGGAGGATTTAATGAAAAACTGTTTTTT.

The CDR3 protein is CATRGGPYEQYF. Here the CDR3 DNA reads TGTGCCACTCGGGGGGGGCCCTACGAGCAGTACTTC. The rearrangement joins TRBV24-1 to TRBJ2-7, with 8 positions matching TRBD2. The ends lost 10 bases at V and 2 bases at J; junction bases unmatched: 3. The CDR3 covers 12 residues. Per germline, CDR1 KGHDR and CDR2 SFDVKD.

This clone appeared a single time. The chain combines TRBV11-2 with TRBJ2-1; tentative D call: TRBD2 (6 bases). V lost 1 base and J lost 3, with 13 bases in between. The CDR3 has 16 amino acids. Germline V CDR1 and CDR2: SGHAT, FQNNGV. CDR3 region: CASSLGSSDFYNEQFF. The CDR3 region has the DNA TGTGCCAGCAGCTTAGGTTCTAGCGACTTCTACAATGAGCAGTTCTTC. Looking up the rest from reference TRBV11-2 and TRBJ2-1 gives the full variable domain: EAGVAQSPRYKIIEKRQSVAFWCNPISGHATLYWYQQILGQGPKLLIQFQNNGVVDDSQLPKDRFSAERLKGVDSTLKIQPAKLEDSAVYLCASSLGSSDFYNEQFFGPGTRLTVL.

This clone was counted once. This chain uses TRBV5-1 with TRBJ1-2, with TRBD1 matching over 10 bases. There are 17 residues in the CDR3. CDR1 is SGHRS, CDR2 YFSETQ, per germline. V shed 1 base, J shed 4 bases, and the junction held 10 bases outside the gene matches. CDR3 residues: CASSLSAGQGIFYGYTF. CDR3 DNA sequence: TGCGCCAGCAGCTTGAGTGCGGGACAGGGGATTTTCTATGGCTACACCTTC.

The V call is TRBV7-2, the J call TRBJ2-4, with D maybe TRBD2 (6 bases). CDR3 size: 12 residues. The V gene lost 3 bases and the J gene lost 15 bases, with 15 bases spanning the gap. The germline CDR1 and CDR2 sequences are SGHTA and FQGNSA. The CDR3 here is CASSFGPEGRYF. DNA for the CDR3: TGTGCCAGCAGCTTTGGCCCGGAGGGGCGGTACTTC.

This clone was seen only once. The V and J genes are TRBV27 and TRBJ1-1; 8 positions match TRBD1. This CDR3 contains 14 residues. The germline V gene encodes CDR1 MNHEY and CDR2 SMNVEV (reference sequence). V lost 6 bases to trimming and J lost 5 bases; unmatched junction nucleotides: 8. The CDR3 spells CASSRTGQRTEAFF. CDR3 in DNA: TGTGCCAGCAGCCGGACAGGGCAAAGGACTGAAGCTTTCTTT.

The V and J genes are TRBV5-1 and TRBJ1-2; D perhaps matches TRBD1 (5 bases). The V and J ends lost 7 bases and 2 bases respectively, with 15 bases between them. Germline values: CDR1 SGHRS, CDR2 YFSETQ. The CDR3 spans 14 residues. CDR3 in DNA: TGCGCCAGCGGAACAGGACCTCCCAACTATGGCTACACCTTC. It codes for CASGTGPPNYGYTF.

J is TRBJ2-7 and V is TRBV5-1, with no clear D. Germline values: CDR1 SGHRS, CDR2 YFSETQ. The CDR3 runs 14 residues. The V end lost 0 bases, the J end lost 0 bases, and 7 bases lay between the germline ends. The CDR3 DNA is TGCGCCAGCAGCTTGGAACAGAGCTCCTACGAGCAGTACTTC. Its translation is CASSLEQSSYEQYF.

This chain joins TRBV20-1 and TRBJ2-5, with 7 bases matching TRBD1. Germline CDR1 is DFQATT and CDR2 is SNEGSKA (reference sequence). Germline trimming cut 8 bases from V and 7 bases from J; bases unmatched to any gene: 4. CDR3 length: 10 amino acids. DNA for the CDR3: TGCAGTACAGGGGCCGGGACCCAGTACTTC. Translating gives CSTGAGTQYF.

In this sample, this clone turned up a few times. The chain joins TRBV7-6 to TRBJ1-4, with 11 bases identical to TRBD1. CDR1 and CDR2 from the germline V gene are SGHVS and FNYEAQ. CDR3 length equals 15 residues. V lost 4 bases and J lost 8; bases outside the gene matches: 6. The CDR3 DNA follows: TGTGCCAGCAGCTCTATGGGACAGGGGGGAGAAAAACTGTTTTTT. This gives the protein CASSSMGQGGEKLFF.

The chain uses TRBV11-3 and TRBJ2-1; possibly TRBD2 for D (7 bases). Germline values: CDR1 SGHNT, CDR2 YENEEA. The CDR3 has 14 amino acids. Deletions cut 3 bases from V and 4 bases from J, with 10 bases between. The CDR3 is CASSLGGTYNEQFF. In DNA, the CDR3 is TGTGCCAGCAGCTTGGGGGGGACATACAATGAGCAGTTCTTC. The entire variable domain, with the rest obtained from reference TRBV11-3 and TRBJ2-1, is as follows: EAGVVQSPRYKIIEKKQPVAFWCNPISGHNTLYWYLQNLGQGPELLIRYENEEAVDDSQLPKDRFSAERLKGVDSTLKIQPAELGDSAVYLCASSLGGTYNEQFFGPGTRLTVL.